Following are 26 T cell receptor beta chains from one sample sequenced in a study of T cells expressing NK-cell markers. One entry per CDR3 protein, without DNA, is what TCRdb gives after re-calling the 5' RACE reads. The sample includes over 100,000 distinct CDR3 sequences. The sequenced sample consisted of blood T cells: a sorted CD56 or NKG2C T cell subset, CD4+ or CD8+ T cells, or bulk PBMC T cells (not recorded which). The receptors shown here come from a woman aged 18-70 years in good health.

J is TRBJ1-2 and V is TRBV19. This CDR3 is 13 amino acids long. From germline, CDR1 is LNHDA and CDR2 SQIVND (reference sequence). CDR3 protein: CASSIWGSDGYTF.

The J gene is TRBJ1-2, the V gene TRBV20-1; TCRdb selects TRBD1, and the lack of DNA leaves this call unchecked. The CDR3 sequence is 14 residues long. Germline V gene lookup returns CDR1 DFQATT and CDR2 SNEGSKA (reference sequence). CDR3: CSAIGGDLGYGYTF.

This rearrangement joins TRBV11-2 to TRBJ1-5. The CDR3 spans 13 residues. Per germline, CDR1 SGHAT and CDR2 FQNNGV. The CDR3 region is CASSLASGKPQHF.

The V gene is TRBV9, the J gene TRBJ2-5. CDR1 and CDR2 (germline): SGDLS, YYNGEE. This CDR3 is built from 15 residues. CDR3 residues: CASSVVGRKQETQYF.

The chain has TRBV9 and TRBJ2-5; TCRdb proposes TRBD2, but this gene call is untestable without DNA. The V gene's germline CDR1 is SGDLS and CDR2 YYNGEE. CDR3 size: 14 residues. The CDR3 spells CASSQETGVETQYF.

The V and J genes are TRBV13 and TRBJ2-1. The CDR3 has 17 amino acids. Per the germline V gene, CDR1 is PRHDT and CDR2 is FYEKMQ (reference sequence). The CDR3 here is CASSLGRSDPAYNEQFF.

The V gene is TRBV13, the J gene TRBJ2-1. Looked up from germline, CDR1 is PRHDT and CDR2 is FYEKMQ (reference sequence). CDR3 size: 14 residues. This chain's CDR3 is CASSLGIGIHEQFF.

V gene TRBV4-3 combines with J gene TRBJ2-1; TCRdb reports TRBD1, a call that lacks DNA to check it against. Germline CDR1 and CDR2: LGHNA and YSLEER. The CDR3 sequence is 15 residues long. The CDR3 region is CASSQGSLGRNEQFF.

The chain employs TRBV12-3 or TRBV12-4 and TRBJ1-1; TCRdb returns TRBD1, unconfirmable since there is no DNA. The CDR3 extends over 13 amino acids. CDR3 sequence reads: CASSWTLGTEAFF.

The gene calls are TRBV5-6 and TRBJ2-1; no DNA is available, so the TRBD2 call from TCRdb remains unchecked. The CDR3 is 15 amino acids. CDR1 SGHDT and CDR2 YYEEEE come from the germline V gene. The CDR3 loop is CASSFSTSGSYEQFF.

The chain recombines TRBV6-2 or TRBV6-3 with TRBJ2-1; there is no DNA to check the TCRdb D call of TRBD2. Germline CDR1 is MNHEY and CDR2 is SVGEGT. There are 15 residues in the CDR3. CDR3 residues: CASSYGTSGSNEQFF.

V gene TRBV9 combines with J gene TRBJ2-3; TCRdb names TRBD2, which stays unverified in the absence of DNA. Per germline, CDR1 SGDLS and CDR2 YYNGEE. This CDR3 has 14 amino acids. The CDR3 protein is CASSVEGLVDTQYF.

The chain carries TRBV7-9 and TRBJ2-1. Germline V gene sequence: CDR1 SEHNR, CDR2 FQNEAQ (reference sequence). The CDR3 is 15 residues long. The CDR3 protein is CASRLRGARENEQFF.

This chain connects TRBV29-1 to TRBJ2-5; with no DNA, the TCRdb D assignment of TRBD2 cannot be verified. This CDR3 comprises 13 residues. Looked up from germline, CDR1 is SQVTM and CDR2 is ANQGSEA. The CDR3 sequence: CSVGASGRETQYF.

The CDR3 sequence: CASSTDTINEQFF. The rearrangement joins TRBV19 to TRBJ2-1. The CDR3 totals 13 residues. Germline V lookup: CDR1 LNHDA, CDR2 SQIVND (reference sequence).

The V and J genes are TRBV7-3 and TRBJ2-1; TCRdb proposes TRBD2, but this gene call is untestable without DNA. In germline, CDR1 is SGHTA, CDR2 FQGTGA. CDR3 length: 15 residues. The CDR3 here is CASTLGLSSYNEQFF. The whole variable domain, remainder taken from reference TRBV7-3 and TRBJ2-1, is GAGVSQTPSNKVTEKGKYVELRCDPISGHTALYWYRQSLGQGPEFLIYFQGTGAADDSGLPNDRFFAVRPEGSVSTLKIQRTERGDSAVYLCASTLGLSSYNEQFFGPGTRLTVL.

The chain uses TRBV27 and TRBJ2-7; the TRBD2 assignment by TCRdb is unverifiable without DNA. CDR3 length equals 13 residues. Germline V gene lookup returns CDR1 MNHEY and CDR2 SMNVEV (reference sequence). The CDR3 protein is CASSLGLTYEQYF.

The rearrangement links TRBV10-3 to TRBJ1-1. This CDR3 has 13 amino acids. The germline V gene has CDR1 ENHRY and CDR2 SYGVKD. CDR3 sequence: CAISGEGTAEAFF.

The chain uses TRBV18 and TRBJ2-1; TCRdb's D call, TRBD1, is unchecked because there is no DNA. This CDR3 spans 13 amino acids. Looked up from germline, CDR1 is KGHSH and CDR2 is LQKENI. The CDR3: CASSPGGANEQFF.

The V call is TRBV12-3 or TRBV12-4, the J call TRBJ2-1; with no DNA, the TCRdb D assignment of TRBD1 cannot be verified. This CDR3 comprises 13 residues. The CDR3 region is CASSLPGLPGVFF.

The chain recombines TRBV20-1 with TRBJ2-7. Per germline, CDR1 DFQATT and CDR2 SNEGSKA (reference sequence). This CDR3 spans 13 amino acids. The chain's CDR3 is CSARGRLDYEQYF.

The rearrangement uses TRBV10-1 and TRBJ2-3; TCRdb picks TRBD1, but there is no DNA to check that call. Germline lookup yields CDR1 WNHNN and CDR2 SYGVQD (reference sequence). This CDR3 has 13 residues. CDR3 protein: CASRDRDTDTQYF.

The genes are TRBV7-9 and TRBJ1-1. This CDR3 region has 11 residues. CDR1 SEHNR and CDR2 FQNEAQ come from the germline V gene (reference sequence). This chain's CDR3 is CASSPDTEAFF.

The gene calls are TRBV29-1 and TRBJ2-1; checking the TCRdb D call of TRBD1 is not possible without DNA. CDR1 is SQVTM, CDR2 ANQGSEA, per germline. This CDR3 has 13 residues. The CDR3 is CSVDPTGGWEQFF.

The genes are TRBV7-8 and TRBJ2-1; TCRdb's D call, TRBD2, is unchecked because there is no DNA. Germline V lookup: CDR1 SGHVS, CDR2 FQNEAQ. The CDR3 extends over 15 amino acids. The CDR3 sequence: CASSSSSGGGNEQFF. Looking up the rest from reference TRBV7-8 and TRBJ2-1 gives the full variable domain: GAGVSQSPRYKVAKRGQDVALRCDPISGHVSLFWYQQALGQGPEFLTYFQNEAQLDKSGLPSDRFFAERPEGSVSTLKIQRTQQEDSAVYLCASSSSSGGGNEQFFGPGTRLTVL.

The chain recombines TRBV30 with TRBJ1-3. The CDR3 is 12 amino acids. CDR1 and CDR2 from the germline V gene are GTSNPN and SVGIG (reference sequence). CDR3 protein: CAWKRPGNTIYF.